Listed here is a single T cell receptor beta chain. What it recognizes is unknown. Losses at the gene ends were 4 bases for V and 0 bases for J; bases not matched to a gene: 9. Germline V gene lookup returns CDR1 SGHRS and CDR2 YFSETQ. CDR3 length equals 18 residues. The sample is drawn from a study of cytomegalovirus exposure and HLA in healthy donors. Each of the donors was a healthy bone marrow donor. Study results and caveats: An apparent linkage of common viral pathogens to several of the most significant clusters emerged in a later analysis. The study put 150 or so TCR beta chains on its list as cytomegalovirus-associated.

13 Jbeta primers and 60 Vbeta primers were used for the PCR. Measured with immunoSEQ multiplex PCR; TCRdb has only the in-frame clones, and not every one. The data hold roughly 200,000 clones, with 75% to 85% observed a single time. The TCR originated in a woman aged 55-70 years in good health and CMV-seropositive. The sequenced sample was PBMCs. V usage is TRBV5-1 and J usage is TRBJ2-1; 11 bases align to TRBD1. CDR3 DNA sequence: TGCGCCAGCAGCCCCGGTCCCGGGACAGGGGGCTCCTACAATGAGCAGTTCTTC. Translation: CASSPGPGTGGSYNEQFF. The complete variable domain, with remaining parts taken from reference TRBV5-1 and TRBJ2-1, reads KAGVTQTPRYLIKTRGQQVTLSCSPISGHRSVSWYQQTPGQGLQFLFEYFSETQRNKGNFPGRFSGRQFSNSRSEMNVSTLELGDSALYLCASSPGPGTGGSYNEQFFGPGTRLTVL.